Listed below are T cell receptor beta chains from one sample, sequenced in a study of radiotherapy plus CTLA-4 blockade in lung cancer. Sequenced by immunoSEQ multiplex PCR; TCRdb stores in-frame clones only, minus some. The table has some 98,000 clones, 75% to 85% seen once. This sample comprised peripheral blood, obtained from a patient treated with radiotherapy plus ipilimumab. These receptor sequences come from a human donor with non-small cell lung cancer who had a partial response to radiotherapy plus ipilimumab. Each CDR3 is given with its conserved first and last residue. A D gene is named only where the DNA matches it firmly. Not all rows give a size; the values are once, few, many and, for expanded clones, a class.

J gene: TRBJ2-1
clone size: NA
V gene: TRBV7-9
D gene: NA
CDR3 DNA: TGTGCCAGCAGACCGACCACCGGGACTTTAAGGTACAATGAGCAGTTCTTC
CDR3 protein: CASRPTTGTLRYNEQFF

J gene: TRBJ2-1
clone size: NA
V gene: TRBV28
D gene: NA
CDR3 DNA: TGTGCCAGTTCCCGGAACAGGGGGGGATACAATGAGCAGTTCTTC
CDR3 protein: CASSRNRGGYNEQFF

J gene: TRBJ2-1
clone size: once
V gene: TRBV9
D gene: TRBD2
CDR3 DNA: TGTGCCAGCAGCGTAGTGGGCGGGAGGAACTACAATGAGCAGTTCTTC
CDR3 protein: CASSVVGGRNYNEQFF

J gene: TRBJ2-7
clone size: NA
V gene: TRBV5-1
D gene: TRBD1
CDR3 DNA: TGCGCCAGCAGCTTGGAAGGGGGCCGGGTCGAGCAGTACTTC
CDR3 protein: CASSLEGGRVEQYF

J gene: TRBJ2-1
clone size: NA
V gene: TRBV29-1
D gene: TRBD2
CDR3 DNA: TGCAGCGTCTTTAGCGGGAGGACCCCCGTAGAGGAGTTCTTC
CDR3 protein: CSVFSGRTPVEEFF

J gene: TRBJ2-7
clone size: NA
V gene: TRBV28
D gene: NA
CDR3 DNA: TGTGCCAGCAGTCCCACCTCCAGGGTCCACGAGCAGTACTTC
CDR3 protein: CASSPTSRVHEQYF

J gene: TRBJ2-6
clone size: NA
V gene: TRBV5-1
D gene: NA
CDR3 DNA: TGCGCCAGCCAGATTAACTCTGGGGCCAACGTCCTGACTTTC
CDR3 protein: CASQINSGANVLTF

J gene: TRBJ2-7
clone size: NA
V gene: TRBV5-1
D gene: TRBD1
CDR3 DNA: TGCGCCAGCAGCTGGACGGGACAGGGGACTGGCGAGCAGTACTTC
CDR3 protein: CASSWTGQGTGEQYF

J gene: TRBJ2-2
clone size: NA
V gene: TRBV10-3
D gene: TRBD2
CDR3 DNA: TGTGCCATCGCGGAAACTAGCGGAACCAACACCGGGGAGCTGTTTTTT
CDR3 protein: CAIAETSGTNTGELFF

J gene: TRBJ1-2
clone size: NA
V gene: TRBV7-8
D gene: NA
CDR3 DNA: TGTGCCAGCAGCCCCGAAGGTAGGAGTGGCTACACCTTC
CDR3 protein: CASSPEGRSGYTF

J gene: TRBJ2-4
clone size: NA
V gene: TRBV5-1
D gene: NA
CDR3 DNA: TGCGCCAGCAGCCGGGACTTAAACATTCAGTACTTC
CDR3 protein: CASSRDLNIQYF

J gene: TRBJ1-1
clone size: NA
V gene: TRBV2
D gene: NA
CDR3 DNA: TGTGCCAGCACAGGCCTTTCGAACACTGAAGCTTTCTTT
CDR3 protein: CASTGLSNTEAFF

J gene: TRBJ2-7
clone size: NA
V gene: TRBV2
D gene: NA
CDR3 DNA: TGTGCCAGCAGTGAATGGGCAGGGGACGGGTACGAGCAGTACTTC
CDR3 protein: CASSEWAGDGYEQYF

J gene: TRBJ2-7
clone size: NA
V gene: TRBV19
D gene: NA
CDR3 DNA: TGTGCCAGTAGTATAGATCGCAGGGGCGAGCAGTACTTC
CDR3 protein: CASSIDRRGEQYF

J gene: TRBJ2-3
clone size: NA
V gene: TRBV5-1
D gene: NA
CDR3 DNA: TGCGCCAGCAGCTTGTCGCGGGACTCTAGCACAGATACGCAGTATTTT
CDR3 protein: CASSLSRDSSTDTQYF

J gene: TRBJ1-3
clone size: few
V gene: TRBV5-6
D gene: NA
CDR3 DNA: TGTGCCAGCAGCCGGGGGGTCTATACCACTTTCGGAAACACCATATATTTT
CDR3 protein: CASSRGVYTTFGNTIYF